What follows are 10 T cell receptor beta chains derived from one specimen sequenced in a study of T cell responses to AZD1222 COVID-19 vaccine. Only in-frame clones appear in the TCRdb table, and some are missing; sequencing was by immunoSEQ multiplex PCR. The sample has more than 85,000 clones; over 85% are singletons. The source was peripheral blood, collected 28 days after the second AZD1222 dose. Every receptor here comes from an adult who received the AZD1222 COVID-19 vaccine.

The gene calls are TRBV6-2 or TRBV6-3 and TRBJ1-2; the match to TRBD1 covers 9 bases. The germline V gene encodes CDR1 MNHEY and CDR2 SVGEGT. V lost 6 bases and J lost 7; bases outside the gene matches: 12. This CDR3 has 15 amino acids. CDR3 region: CASSRRGQGVFGYTF. The CDR3 nucleotides read TGTGCCAGCAGCCGACGGGGACAGGGAGTTTTTGGCTACACCTTC.

This sequence joins TRBV19 and TRBJ1-1, with unresolved D. The CDR3 is 13 amino acids. V was cut by 6 bases and J by 2 bases, with 10 bases left in between. Germline V gene sequence: CDR1 LNHDA, CDR2 SQIVND (reference sequence). This CDR3 is CASRAQLNTEAFF. The CDR3 nucleotides read TGTGCCAGTAGGGCCCAATTAAACACTGAAGCTTTCTTT.

The chain combines TRBV7-2 with TRBJ2-5; D could derive from TRBD1 or TRBD2 (6 bases each). Trimming pared 3 bases from V and 5 bases from J, leaving 13 bases between. The CDR3 totals 14 residues. Germline V lookup: CDR1 SGHTA, CDR2 FQGNSA. The DNA for the CDR3 is TGTGCCAGCAGCTTCTCGGGGGCCCTGGAGACCCAGTACTTC. Translated: CASSFSGALETQYF.

The DNA for the CDR3 is TGTGCCAGCAGCCTCCAGGACCGGGGAGGGGGCGGGGAGCTGTTTTTT. Protein: CASSLQDRGGGGELFF. The genes are TRBV4-2 and TRBJ2-2, with D maybe TRBD2 (7 bases). Germline V gene sequence: CDR1 LGHNA, CDR2 YNFKEQ. The germline V and J ends were trimmed by 4 bases and 7 bases, with 19 bases remaining between them. The CDR3 is made up of 16 amino acids.

The rearrangement joins TRBV7-9 to TRBJ2-1; 11 bases line up with TRBD2. The junction had 9 bases not matched to a gene; V was cut back by 5 bases and J by 6 bases. CDR3 length: 16 residues. From germline, CDR1 is SEHNR and CDR2 FQNEAQ (reference sequence). In DNA form, the CDR3 reads TGTGCCAGCAGCCCCCCCTTAGCGGGGGGGATCAATGAGCAGTTCTTC. Translated: CASSPPLAGGINEQFF.

The chain combines TRBV25-1 with TRBJ2-7, with 7 bases lining up with TRBD1. After removal of 4 bases from V and 6 bases from J, the junction contained 12 bases not matched to a gene. The CDR3 is 15 residues long. Germline V gene sequence: CDR1 MGHDK, CDR2 SYGVNS. Here the CDR3 DNA reads TGTGCCAGCAGTGGGACCGGGACAGCCTTAGGCGAGCAGTACTTC. Its protein product is CASSGTGTALGEQYF.

This chain connects TRBV12-5 to TRBJ1-5, with 8 bases lining up with TRBD1. The CDR3 spans 14 residues. Germline loops: CDR1 LGHNT, CDR2 FRNRAP. The ends lost 7 bases at V and 2 bases at J; junction bases unmatched: 4. CDR3 sequence (DNA): TGTGCTAGTGACTCGGGACAGGGCAATCAGCCCCAGCATTTT. Translated, it gives CASDSGQGNQPQHF.

The rearrangement uses TRBV4-2 and TRBJ2-2; TRBD1 agrees at 9 bases. The CDR3 contains 16 residues. CDR1 is LGHNA, CDR2 YNFKEQ, per germline. The V gene end was trimmed by 1 base and the J gene end by 4 bases; junction bases not matched to a gene: 4. The CDR3 is CASSQGDRAFTGELFF. As DNA, the CDR3 is TGTGCCAGCAGCCAAGGGGACAGGGCGTTCACCGGGGAGCTGTTTTTT.

The CDR3 region is CASSYTGALSNQPQHF. CDR3 nucleotides: TGTGCCAGCAGTTACACAGGGGCTCTAAGCAATCAGCCCCAGCATTTT. The chain has TRBV6-2 or TRBV6-3 and TRBJ1-5; 7 bases match TRBD1. There are 16 residues in the CDR3. Germline loops: CDR1 MNHEY, CDR2 SVGEGT. The V segment lost 2 bases and the J segment 1 base; nucleotides outside the gene matches: 5.

The chain combines TRBV5-1 with TRBJ1-3; D gene uncertain. Trimming stripped 0 bases from V and 7 bases from J, with 8 bases between. CDR1 is SGHRS and CDR2 is YFSETQ in the germline V gene. The CDR3 loop spans 13 amino acids. The CDR3: CASSLDTRNTIYF. For the CDR3, the DNA is TGCGCCAGCAGCTTGGATACGCGGAACACCATATATTTT.